Sequencing of this TCR beta chain was carried out in a study of T cells in Graves' hyperthyroidism and ophthalmopathy. RNA transcripts gave rise to amplified TCR beta CDR3 regions. HTBI primers drove first-round RT-PCR of the TCR CDR3. TCRdb independently ran MiXCR on the multiplex PCR reads; one entry per CDR3 protein. The repertoire includes about 590,000 distinct CDR3 sequences, around 14% of them detected once, and approximately 7% sits in the top ten. This clonotype occurred many times. Sequenced sample: blood. The receptor was derived from a woman between 25 and 40 years old with Graves' hyperthyroidism.

DNA of the CDR3: TGTGCCAGCAGTTTCCACCCTCCCCCGGGGGCCAGGTACACTGAAGCTTTCTTT. Its translation: CASSFHPPPGARYTEAFF. The rearrangement uses TRBV12-3 or TRBV12-4 and TRBJ1-1; possibly TRBD1 for D (6 bases). The CDR3 extends over 18 amino acids. V was shortened by 3 bases and J by 3 bases, with 23 bases between the two germline ends.